The present T cell receptor (beta chain) was sequenced within a study of cytomegalovirus exposure and HLA in healthy donors. For the study at large: As released early, the data held roughly 85 million unique TCRs from HLA-typed donors. General study points: TCR beta chains numbering 164 were designated cytomegalovirus-associated. Per a prior analysis, the majority of TCR beta V segments were productive roughly 87% or roughly 30% of the time.

Trimming stripped 3 bases from V and 2 bases from J, with 11 bases between. In germline, CDR1 is SGHTA, CDR2 FQGNSA. CDR3 length equals 15 residues. Both 60 Vbeta primers and 13 Jbeta primers went into the PCR. Data came from immunoSEQ multiplex PCR; TCRdb stores just in-frame clones and leaves some out. The sample contains over 90,000 clones, about 60% of which appear only once. Donors in the study were healthy people who gave bone marrow. Worth noting for this clone: Its specificity is not known.

The chain recombines TRBV7-2 with TRBJ1-5, with a tentative D call TRBD1 (5 bases). What was sequenced was PBMCs. The receptor comes from a human donor in good health. CDR3 DNA sequence: TGTGCCAGCAGCTTTGGTCAGGGCGGCAATCAGCCCCAGCATTTT. Residues: CASSFGQGGNQPQHF.